This TCR beta chain was sequenced for a study of blood T cell repertoires in COVID-19. Overall study context: The origin of the acute and convalescent COVID-19 samples was the United States, Italy and Spain. PBMCs, B-cell-depleted T cells, or T cells were the source of the cDNA or gDNA that made up the material.

After removal of 0 bases from V and 8 bases from J, the junction contained 13 bases not matched to a gene. CDR3 length: 18 amino acids. Looked up from germline, CDR1 is SGDLS and CDR2 is YYNGEE. Original processing notes: The authors estimated nucleated cell counts from reference gene primer amplification. Profiling relied on immunoSEQ multiplex PCR, and the TCRdb table lists in-frame clones only, not all of them. V and J calls and clone size come straight from that table; D and trimming were deduced from the DNA. Of 85,000 to 130,000 clones in the sample, around 75% are singletons; the top ten hold 0.9%.

The chain combines TRBV9 with TRBJ2-3; 12 bases fit TRBD1. The sample consisted of peripheral blood. The TCR originated in a human donor with acute or convalescent COVID-19. The donor label of this sample is uncertain. The CDR3: CASSVAPGPGQGAVTQYF. The CDR3 DNA follows: TGTGCCAGCAGCGTAGCCCCGGGACCGGGACAGGGGGCGGTTACGCAGTATTTT.